These 23 T cell receptor beta chains share one sample of origin, sequenced in a study of siplizumab effects on memory and regulatory T cells. Repertoires were generated with immunoSEQ multiplex PCR, while TCRdb's copy carries only in-frame clones and drops some. The table shows 100,000 or so clones, with around 92% occurring only once. Sequences were obtained from Tregs sorted from blood. The origin of the receptors is a human donor in good health.

The V gene is TRBV5-1, the J gene TRBJ2-7, with 8 bases matching TRBD2. Germline V gene sequence: CDR1 SGHRS, CDR2 YFSETQ. V was clipped by 2 bases and J by 0 bases; unmatched bases: 7. The CDR3 contains 16 residues. The CDR3 sequence is CASSFSSGSYSYEQYF. CDR3 coding DNA: TGCGCCAGCAGCTTTTCTAGCGGGTCCTACTCCTACGAGCAGTACTTC.

The rearrangement links TRBV25-1 to TRBJ1-4, with 8 bases lining up with TRBD1. The CDR3 totals 14 residues. The germline V gene encodes CDR1 MGHDK and CDR2 SYGVNS. V shed 3 bases, J shed 7 bases, and the junction held 4 bases outside the gene matches. The CDR3 protein is CASSDSGGAEKLFF. The CDR3 DNA sequence: TGTGCCAGCAGTGACTCAGGGGGCGCTGAAAAACTGTTTTTT.

The chain has TRBV5-1 and TRBJ1-1; no clear D. Germline CDR1 reads SGHRS; CDR2 reads YFSETQ. Trimming cost V 1 base and J 5 bases, with 9 bases left between them. This CDR3 is built from 13 residues. The CDR3 DNA sequence: TGCGCCAGCAGCTTGCCGGACCAAACTGAAGCTTTCTTT. It yields the protein CASSLPDQTEAFF.

V is TRBV5-1 and J is TRBJ2-3; a weak D match, TRBD2 (6 bases). With 3 bases removed from V and 6 bases from J, the gap between germline ends came to 8 bases. The CDR3 has 12 amino acids. Germline V CDR1 and CDR2: SGHRS, YFSETQ. The DNA of the CDR3 is TGCGCCAGCAGCTCGGCGGGGGATACGCAGTATTTT. Translated: CASSSAGDTQYF. Full variable domain (missing parts from reference TRBV5-1 and TRBJ2-3): KAGVTQTPRYLIKTRGQQVTLSCSPISGHRSVSWYQQTPGQGLQFLFEYFSETQRNKGNFPGRFSGRQFSNSRSEMNVSTLELGDSALYLCASSSAGDTQYFGPGTRLTVL.

CDR3 loop: CASRGDRGRSNTGELFF. CDR3 DNA: TGCGCCAGCAGAGGGGACAGGGGGCGATCGAACACCGGGGAGCTGTTTTTT. V and J are TRBV10-2 and TRBJ2-2; 12 nucleotides line up with TRBD1. V lost 6 bases and J lost 0; bases outside the gene matches: 5. The length of the CDR3 is 17 residues. Germline CDR1 WSHSY, CDR2 SAAADI.

CDR3 amino acids: CASRSGLAGYNEQFF. The CDR3 DNA is TGCGCCAGCAGGTCAGGGCTAGCGGGTTACAATGAGCAGTTCTTC. J is TRBJ2-1 and V is TRBV4-1; the match to TRBD2 covers 8 bases. CDR3 length: 15 amino acids. J gave up 4 bases and V 6 bases, and 8 bases lay outside the gene matches. Germline-derived CDR1 and CDR2 are MGHRA and YSYEKL.

The rearrangement uses TRBV27 and TRBJ2-3, with 8 bases identical to TRBD2. The CDR3 runs 15 residues. Per the germline V gene, CDR1 is MNHEY and CDR2 is SMNVEV (reference sequence). J was trimmed by 4 bases and V by 2 bases; bases with no gene match: 5. CDR3 sequence reads: CASSLGRGLADTQYF. The CDR3 region has the DNA TGTGCCAGCAGTTTAGGCAGGGGACTAGCAGATACGCAGTATTTT.

The chain combines TRBV10-3 with TRBJ2-5, with D maybe TRBD1 (6 bases). CDR1 and CDR2 (germline): ENHRY, SYGVKD. CDR3 length equals 14 residues. The V end lost 3 bases, the J end lost 0 bases, and 8 bases lay between the germline ends. The CDR3 loop is CAISEYRDQETQYF. CDR3 nucleotides: TGTGCCATCAGTGAATACAGGGACCAAGAGACCCAGTACTTC.

The chain uses TRBV29-1 and TRBJ1-2; no firm D call. The CDR3 contains 12 residues. The V end lost 7 bases, the J end lost 4 bases, and 13 bases lay between the germline ends. The germline gives CDR1 SQVTM, CDR2 ANQGSEA. In DNA form, the CDR3 reads TGCAGCGGGACGGACGGTAGCTATGGCTACACCTTC. This codes for CSGTDGSYGYTF.

CDR3 nucleotide sequence: TGTGCCAGCAGTCCGGGACTAGCGGGACCATCCTACGAGCAGTACTTC. Amino acid sequence: CASSPGLAGPSYEQYF. The V and J genes are TRBV5-5 and TRBJ2-7; TRBD2 agrees at 13 bases. Germline CDR1 is SGHKS and CDR2 is YYEKEE (reference sequence). CDR3 size: 16 residues. J lost 1 base, V lost 5 bases, and 6 bases had no gene match. Looking up the rest from reference TRBV5-5 and TRBJ2-7 gives the full variable domain: DAGVTQSPTHLIKTRGQQVTLRCSPISGHKSVSWYQQVLGQGPQFIFQYYEKEERGRGNFPDRFSARQFPNYSSELNVNALLLGDSALYLCASSPGLAGPSYEQYFGPGTRLTVT.

This chain uses TRBV5-1 with TRBJ2-7; D unclear. The ends were cut back, 3 bases at V and 0 bases at J, with 4 bases in the middle. The germline V gene encodes CDR1 SGHRS and CDR2 YFSETQ. The CDR3 contains 12 residues. CDR3 coding DNA: TGCGCCAGCAGCTCCCTCTCCTACGAGCAGTACTTC. This codes for CASSSLSYEQYF.

J is TRBJ2-7 and V is TRBV5-1; 8 bases align to TRBD2. This CDR3 contains 14 residues. Germline assignment: CDR1 SGHRS and CDR2 YFSETQ. Trimming at V came to 5 bases and at J to 2 bases, leaving 6 bases not matched to a gene. CDR3 coding DNA: TGCGCCAGCAGAGGGAGCGGGAGAACCTACGAGCAGTACTTC. Protein: CASRGSGRTYEQYF.

V usage is TRBV10-3 and J usage is TRBJ2-1, with 8 positions matching TRBD1. Germline V gene data show CDR1 as ENHRY and CDR2 as SYGVKD. The V segment lost 8 bases and the J segment 5 bases; nucleotides outside the gene matches: 5. CDR3 length equals 13 residues. CDR3 protein: CAIRQGANNEQFF. The CDR3 DNA is TGTGCCATCCGCCAGGGGGCAAACAATGAGCAGTTCTTC.

The chain recombines TRBV7-9 with TRBJ1-4; a weak D match, TRBD1 (5 bases). From germline, CDR1 is SEHNR and CDR2 FQNEAQ (reference sequence). V lost 3 bases to trimming and J lost 8 bases, with 16 bases between them. CDR3 length: 15 residues. The CDR3 loop reads CASSFMGLFEEKLFF. In nucleotides, the CDR3 is TGTGCCAGCAGCTTTATGGGGCTATTCGAGGAAAAACTGTTTTTT.

V gene TRBV6-5 combines with J gene TRBJ2-5, with TRBD2 as a possible D gene (6 bases). Germline lookup yields CDR1 MNHEY and CDR2 SVGAGI. This CDR3 region has 14 residues. V was shortened by 6 bases and J by 4 bases, with 15 bases between the two germline ends. This chain's CDR3 is CASRTSLGGETQYF. Here the CDR3 DNA reads TGTGCCAGCAGAACCTCCCTGGGGGGAGAGACCCAGTACTTC.

The chain employs TRBV21-1 and TRBJ2-3; TRBD2 is taken as the D call from the table, unchecked against the DNA. TRBV21-1 is listed as a pseudogene. The CDR3 loop spans 16 amino acids. CDR3 bases: TGTGCCAGCAGCAGGATGAGGCAGAGCCCCTCAGATACGCAGTATTTT. Protein: CASSRMRQSPSDTQYF.

The chain uses TRBV2 and TRBJ2-1; either TRBD1 or TRBD2 may fit D (6 bases each). Germline V gene sequence: CDR1 SNHLY, CDR2 FYNNEI. CDR3 size: 11 residues. The V end lost 6 bases, the J end lost 15 bases, and 15 bases lay between the germline ends. CDR3 in DNA: TGTGCCAGCAGAACAGGGAGGACTCCGTTCTTC. Translated, it gives CASRTGRTPFF.

V usage is TRBV15 and J usage is TRBJ2-1; 9 nucleotides line up with TRBD2. The CDR3 is 16 amino acids. V shed 0 bases and J 14 bases; nucleotides not matched to a gene: 14. Germline lookup yields CDR1 LNHNV and CDR2 YYDKDF (reference sequence). The CDR3 nucleotides read TGTGCCACCAGCAGAGATCTGGGTGGAGCGGGAGGTGTCGAGTTCTTC. The encoded protein is CATSRDLGGAGGVEFF.

The rearrangement links TRBV5-4 to TRBJ2-1, with 7 bases matching TRBD1. The CDR3 has 15 residues. Germline V gene lookup returns CDR1 SGHNT and CDR2 YYREEE (reference sequence). V gave up 4 bases and J gave up 3 bases; unmatched junction bases: 7. The DNA of the CDR3 is TGTGCCAGCAGCCGCACGACAGGGTACTACAATGAGCAGTTCTTC. It codes for CASSRTTGYYNEQFF.

Regarding this clone: A junction boundary mismatches the germline segment, possibly from a read error. The J gene is TRBJ2-7, the V gene TRBV7-7; 13 bases are shared with TRBD2. This CDR3 has 17 amino acids. The germline V gene has CDR1 SSHAT and CDR2 FNYEAQ (reference sequence). The CDR3 DNA reads as TGTGCTAGCAGCGCAAACCCGGGACTAGCGGGAATCTACGAGCAGTACTTC. As protein: CASSANPGLAGIYEQYF. Drawing the rest from reference TRBV7-7 and TRBJ2-7, the complete variable domain is GAGVSQSPRYKVTKRGQDVTLRCDPISSHATLYWYQQALGQGPEFLTYFNYEAQPDKSGLPSDRFSAERPEGSISTLTIQRTEQRDSAMYRCASSANPGLAGIYEQYFGPGTRLTVT.

The chain combines TRBV28 with TRBJ2-7; 7 nucleotides agree with TRBD2. The germline CDR1 and CDR2 sequences are MDHEN and SYDVKM. V trimming: 7 bases; J trimming: 1 base; junction bases outside the gene matches: 7. CDR3 length: 14 amino acids. The CDR3 nucleotides read TGTGCCAGCAAAGAGGGAGGGTCATCCTACGAGCAGTACTTC. This gives the protein CASKEGGSSYEQYF.

This clone was seen a handful of times. V gene TRBV19 combines with J gene TRBJ2-7; TRBD1 agrees at 9 bases. The CDR3 sequence is 15 residues long. The V and J ends lost 3 bases and 5 bases, in that order; junction bases with no gene match: 8. In germline, CDR1 is LNHDA, CDR2 SQIVND (reference sequence). CDR3 residues: CASSMAGTGRDEQYF. DNA of the CDR3: TGTGCCAGTAGTATGGCCGGGACAGGGAGGGACGAGCAGTACTTC.

This chain joins TRBV5-1 and TRBJ2-3; D possibly corresponds to TRBD1 (6 bases). Germline assignment: CDR1 SGHRS and CDR2 YFSETQ. The CDR3 loop spans 16 amino acids. Deletions cut 7 bases from V and 0 bases from J, with 18 bases between. The CDR3 spells CASGPFRGLSTDTQYF. The CDR3 DNA reads as TGCGCCAGCGGGCCCTTCAGGGGCCTTAGCACAGATACGCAGTATTTT.